The next 8 T cell receptor beta chains were all read from a single sample in a study of blood T cell repertoires in COVID-19. TCRdb's copy holds only in-frame clones and misses some; the assay was immunoSEQ multiplex PCR. Of some 120,000 clones listed, roughly 80% are singletons. Material for sequencing was peripheral blood. The receptors shown here come from a human donor in a cohort sampled during active COVID-19.

This clone was observed once. The V and J genes are TRBV29-1 and TRBJ1-4; 7 bases line up with TRBD1. The CDR3 consists of 17 residues. J gave up 8 bases and V 5 bases, and 20 bases lay outside the gene matches. Looked up from germline, CDR1 is SQVTM and CDR2 is ANQGSEA. CDR3 bases: TGCAGCGTTAGAGGGGCGCCACAGGGGCTCGGAAGGGAAAAACTGTTTTTT. Its protein product is CSVRGAPQGLGREKLFF.

The chain has TRBV10-1 and TRBJ2-7, with D perhaps matching TRBD2 (5 bases). The CDR3 is 13 amino acids. Deletions cut 6 bases from V and 7 bases from J, with 16 bases between. Germline CDR1 reads WNHNN; CDR2 reads SYGVQD (reference sequence). CDR3 bases: TGCGCCAGCAGCGTGACACTAGGGTATGAGCAGTACTTC. This gives the protein CASSVTLGYEQYF.

The V and J genes are TRBV7-8 and TRBJ2-7; 9 bases match TRBD1. The CDR3 is 17 amino acids. The germline V gene encodes CDR1 SGHVS and CDR2 FQNEAQ. The trim removed 4 bases at V and 1 base at J, leaving 11 bases unmatched. The CDR3 spells CASSSKTGTGPSYEQYF. Here the CDR3 DNA reads TGTGCCAGCAGCTCGAAAACCGGGACAGGGCCGTCCTACGAGCAGTACTTC.

The chain links TRBV9 to TRBJ2-2; TRBD1 aligns across 10 bases. The CDR3 contains 17 residues. Germline lookup yields CDR1 SGDLS and CDR2 YYNGEE. The ends lost 0 bases at V and 5 bases at J; junction bases unmatched: 7. CDR3 region: CASSVVATGGRTGELFF. As DNA, the CDR3 is TGTGCCAGCAGCGTAGTGGCGACAGGGGGCAGGACCGGGGAGCTGTTTTTT.

The chain carries TRBV19 and TRBJ2-3, with 7 bases that match TRBD2. Looked up from germline, CDR1 is LNHDA and CDR2 is SQIVND (reference sequence). V shed 1 base, J shed 2 bases, and the junction held 6 bases outside the gene matches. CDR3 size: 16 residues. The CDR3 loop is CASSIGGGGSTDTQYF. CDR3 sequence (DNA): TGTGCCAGTAGTATAGGTGGCGGGGGTTCCACAGATACGCAGTATTTT.

This rearrangement joins TRBV7-9 to TRBJ2-3, with no clear D. The CDR3 has 14 amino acids. Germline lookup yields CDR1 SEHNR and CDR2 FQNEAQ (reference sequence). The V end was cut by 6 bases, the J end by 2 bases, with 12 bases between. CDR3 in amino acids: CASRRGSDTDTQYF. CDR3 bases: TGTGCCAGCAGGCGAGGATCAGACACAGATACGCAGTATTTT.

V usage is TRBV7-9 and J usage is TRBJ1-1, with 8 positions matching TRBD1. V gave up 5 bases and J gave up 0 bases; unmatched junction bases: 11. CDR1 and CDR2 from the germline V gene are SEHNR and FQNEAQ (reference sequence). The CDR3 spans 17 residues. The CDR3 DNA follows: TGTGCCAGCAGCCGGGACAGGAGCTTCAGGATGAACACTGAAGCTTTCTTT. It codes for CASSRDRSFRMNTEAFF. Full variable domain (outside the CDR3, taken from reference TRBV7-9 and TRBJ1-1): DTGVSQNPRHKITKRGQNVTFRCDPISEHNRLYWYRQTLGQGPEFLTYFQNEAQLEKSRLLSDRFSAERPKGSFSTLEIQRTEQGDSAMYLCASSRDRSFRMNTEAFFGQGTRLTVV.

This clone was observed a single time. The chain combines TRBV5-8 with TRBJ2-5, with 9 bases identical to TRBD1. Germline loops: CDR1 SGHTS, CDR2 YDEGEE. The CDR3 runs 16 residues. Losses at the gene ends were 9 bases for V and 2 bases for J; bases not matched to a gene: 14. The CDR3: CANTLTGQGRQETQYF. The CDR3 region has the DNA TGTGCCAACACGCTCACGGGACAGGGAAGGCAAGAGACCCAGTACTTC.